This T cell receptor beta chain was identified in a study of blood T cell repertoires in COVID-19. Study as a whole: The United States, Italy and Spain were the sources of the acute and convalescent COVID-19 samples. T cells, B-cell-depleted T cells, or PBMCs supplied cDNA or gDNA.

In the source study's methods: Scientists estimated how many nucleated cells there were by amplifying reference gene primers. Some clones are missing from TCRdb's copy, which holds only in-frame ones; the method was immunoSEQ multiplex PCR. The V and J calls and clone size are taken from that table; D and trimming were inferred from the DNA. Here the sample spans about 250,000 clones, about nine tenths being singletons. From germline, CDR1 is SGHAT and CDR2 FQNNGV. J was trimmed by 0 bases and V by 6 bases; bases with no gene match: 12. The CDR3 has 19 amino acids. This TCR derives from an older woman who had recovered from COVID-19. Sequencing was done on a sample of peripheral blood. The chain combines TRBV11-2 with TRBJ2-1; TRBD2 matches 12 bases. CDR3 amino acids: CASSPRLAGALSSYNEQFF. The CDR3 coding sequence is TGTGCCAGCAGTCCCAGACTAGCGGGGGCCCTGAGCTCCTACAATGAGCAGTTCTTC.